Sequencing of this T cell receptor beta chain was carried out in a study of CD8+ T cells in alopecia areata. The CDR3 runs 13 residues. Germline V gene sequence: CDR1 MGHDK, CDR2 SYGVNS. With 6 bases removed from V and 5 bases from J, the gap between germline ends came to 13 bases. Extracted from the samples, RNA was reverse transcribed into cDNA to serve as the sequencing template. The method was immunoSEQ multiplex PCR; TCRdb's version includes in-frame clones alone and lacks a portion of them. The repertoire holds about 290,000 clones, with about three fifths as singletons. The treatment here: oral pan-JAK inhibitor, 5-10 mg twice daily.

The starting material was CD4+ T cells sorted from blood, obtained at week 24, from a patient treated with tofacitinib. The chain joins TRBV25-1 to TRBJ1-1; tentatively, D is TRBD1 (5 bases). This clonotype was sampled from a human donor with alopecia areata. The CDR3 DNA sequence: TGTGCCAGCAGCGAACTGTGGGGGACTGAAGCTTTCTTT. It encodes CASSELWGTEAFF.